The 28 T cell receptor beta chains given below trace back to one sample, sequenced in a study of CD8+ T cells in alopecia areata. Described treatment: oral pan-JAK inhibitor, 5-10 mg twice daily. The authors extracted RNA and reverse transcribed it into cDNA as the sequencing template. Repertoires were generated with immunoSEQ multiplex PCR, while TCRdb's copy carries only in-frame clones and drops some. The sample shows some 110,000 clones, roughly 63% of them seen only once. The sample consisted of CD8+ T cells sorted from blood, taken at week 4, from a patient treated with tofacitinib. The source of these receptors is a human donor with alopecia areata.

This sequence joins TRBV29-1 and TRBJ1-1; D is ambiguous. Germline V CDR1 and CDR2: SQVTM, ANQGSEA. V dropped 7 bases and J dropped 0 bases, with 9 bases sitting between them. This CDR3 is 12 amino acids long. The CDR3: CSALGLNTEAFF. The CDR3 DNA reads TGCAGCGCCCTAGGACTGAACACTGAAGCTTTCTTT.

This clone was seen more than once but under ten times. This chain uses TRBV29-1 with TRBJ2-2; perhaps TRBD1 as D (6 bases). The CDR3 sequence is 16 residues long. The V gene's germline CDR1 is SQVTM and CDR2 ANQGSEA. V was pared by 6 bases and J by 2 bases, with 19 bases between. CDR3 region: CSVVTTGNLNTGELFF. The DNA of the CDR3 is TGCAGCGTGGTTACTACAGGGAACCTAAACACCGGGGAGCTGTTTTTT.

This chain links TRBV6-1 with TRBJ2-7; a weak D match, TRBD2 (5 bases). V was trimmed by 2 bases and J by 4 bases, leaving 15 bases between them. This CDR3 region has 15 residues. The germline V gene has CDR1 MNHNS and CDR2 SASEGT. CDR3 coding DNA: TGTGCCAGCAGTGAAAGCGCCGCGGACTCTTACGAGCAGTACTTC. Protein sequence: CASSESAADSYEQYF.

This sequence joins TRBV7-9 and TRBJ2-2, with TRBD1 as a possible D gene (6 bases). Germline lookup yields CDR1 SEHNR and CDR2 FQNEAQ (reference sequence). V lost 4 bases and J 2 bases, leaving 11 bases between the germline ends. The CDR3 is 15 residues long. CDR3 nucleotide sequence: TGTGCCAGCAGCTCCGGGACAATTAACACCGGGGAGCTGTTTTTT. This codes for CASSSGTINTGELFF.

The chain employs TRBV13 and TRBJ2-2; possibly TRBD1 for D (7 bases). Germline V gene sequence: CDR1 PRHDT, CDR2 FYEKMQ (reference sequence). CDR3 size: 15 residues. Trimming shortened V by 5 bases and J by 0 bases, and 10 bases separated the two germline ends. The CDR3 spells CASSAGQTNTGELFF. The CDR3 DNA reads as TGTGCCAGCAGCGCGGGACAGACGAACACCGGGGAGCTGTTTTTT.

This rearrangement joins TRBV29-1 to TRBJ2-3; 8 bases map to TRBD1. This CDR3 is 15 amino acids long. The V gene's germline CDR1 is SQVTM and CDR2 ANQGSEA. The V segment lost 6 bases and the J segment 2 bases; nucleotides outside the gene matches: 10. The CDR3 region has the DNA TGCAGCGTCGGGACAGGCGGGCCCCCCACAGATACGCAGTATTTT. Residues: CSVGTGGPPTDTQYF.

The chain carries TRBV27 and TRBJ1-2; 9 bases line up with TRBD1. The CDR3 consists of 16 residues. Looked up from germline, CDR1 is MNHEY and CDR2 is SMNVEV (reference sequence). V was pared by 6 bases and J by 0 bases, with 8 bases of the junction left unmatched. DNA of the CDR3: TGTGCCAGCAGACAGGGGGCCTATCCTCCTAACTATGGCTACACCTTC. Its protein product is CASRQGAYPPNYGYTF.

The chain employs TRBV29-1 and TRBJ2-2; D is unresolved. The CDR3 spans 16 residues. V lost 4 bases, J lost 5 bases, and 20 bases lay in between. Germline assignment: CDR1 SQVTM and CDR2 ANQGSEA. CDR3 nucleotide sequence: TGCAGCGTTGCTCTGCCCATGGGCAGTGTGACCGGGGAGCTGTTTTTT. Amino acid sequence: CSVALPMGSVTGELFF.

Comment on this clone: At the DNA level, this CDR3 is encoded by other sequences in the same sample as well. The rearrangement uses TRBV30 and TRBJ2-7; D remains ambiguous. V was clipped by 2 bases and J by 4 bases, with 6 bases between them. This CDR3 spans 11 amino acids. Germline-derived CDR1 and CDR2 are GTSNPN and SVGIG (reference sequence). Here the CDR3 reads CAWSIGYEQYF. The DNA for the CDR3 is TGTGCCTGGAGTATTGGTTACGAGCAGTACTTC.

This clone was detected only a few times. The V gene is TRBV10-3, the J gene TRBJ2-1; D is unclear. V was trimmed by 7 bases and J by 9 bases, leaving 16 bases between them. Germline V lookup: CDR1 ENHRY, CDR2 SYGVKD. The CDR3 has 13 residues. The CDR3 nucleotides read TGTGCCATCACGTCCCCAGGCAGTGGTGAGCAGTTCTTC. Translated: CAITSPGSGEQFF.

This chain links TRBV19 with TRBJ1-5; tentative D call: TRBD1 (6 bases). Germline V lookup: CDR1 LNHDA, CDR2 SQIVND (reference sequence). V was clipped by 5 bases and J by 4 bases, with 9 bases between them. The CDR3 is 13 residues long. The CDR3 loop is CASSVQGNQPQHF. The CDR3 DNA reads TGTGCCAGTAGTGTGCAGGGGAATCAGCCCCAGCATTTT.

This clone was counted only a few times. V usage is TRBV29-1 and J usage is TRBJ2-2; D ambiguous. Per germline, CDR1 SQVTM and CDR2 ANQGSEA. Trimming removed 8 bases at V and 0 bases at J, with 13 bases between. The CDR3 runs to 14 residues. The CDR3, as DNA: TGCAGCCATCTAGGACGGTCGAACACCGGGGAGCTGTTTTTT. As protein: CSHLGRSNTGELFF.

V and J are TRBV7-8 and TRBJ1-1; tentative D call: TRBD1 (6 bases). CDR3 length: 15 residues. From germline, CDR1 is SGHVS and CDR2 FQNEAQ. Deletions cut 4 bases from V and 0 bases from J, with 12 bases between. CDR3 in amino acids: CASSYQGQMNTEAFF. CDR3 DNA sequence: TGTGCCAGCAGCTACCAAGGACAGATGAACACTGAAGCTTTCTTT.

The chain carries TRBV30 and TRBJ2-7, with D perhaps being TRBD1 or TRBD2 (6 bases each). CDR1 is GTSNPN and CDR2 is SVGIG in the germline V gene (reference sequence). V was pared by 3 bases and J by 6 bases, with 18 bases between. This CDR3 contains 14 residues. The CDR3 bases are TGTGCCTGGAGCTGGGGGGCTAGATCGATCGAGCAGTACTTC. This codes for CAWSWGARSIEQYF.

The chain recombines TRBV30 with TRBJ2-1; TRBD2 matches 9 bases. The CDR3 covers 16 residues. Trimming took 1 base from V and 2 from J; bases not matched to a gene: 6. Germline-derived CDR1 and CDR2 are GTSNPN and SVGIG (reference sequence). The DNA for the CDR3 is TGTGCCTGGAGTGCTACCGGGACTAGCACCTACAATGAGCAGTTCTTC. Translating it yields CAWSATGTSTYNEQFF.

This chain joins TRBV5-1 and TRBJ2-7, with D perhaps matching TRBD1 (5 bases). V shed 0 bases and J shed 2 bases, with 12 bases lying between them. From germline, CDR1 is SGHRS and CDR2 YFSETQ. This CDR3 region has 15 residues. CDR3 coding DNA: TGCGCCAGCAGCTTGGCTCAGGGCAAGGCCTACGAGCAGTACTTC. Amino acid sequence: CASSLAQGKAYEQYF.

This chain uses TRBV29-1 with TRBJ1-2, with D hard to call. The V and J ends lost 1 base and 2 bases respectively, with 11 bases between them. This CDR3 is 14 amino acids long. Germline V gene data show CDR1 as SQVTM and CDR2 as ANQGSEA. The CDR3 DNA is TGCAGCGTTGAAGCCCTTGGGAGGAACTATGGCTACACCTTC. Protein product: CSVEALGRNYGYTF.

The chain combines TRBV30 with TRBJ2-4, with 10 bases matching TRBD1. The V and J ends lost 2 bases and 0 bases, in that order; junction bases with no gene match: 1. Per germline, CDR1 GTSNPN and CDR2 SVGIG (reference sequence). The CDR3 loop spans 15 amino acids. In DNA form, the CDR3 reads TGTGCCTGGAGTAGGACAGGGGGAGCCAAAAACATTCAGTACTTC. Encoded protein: CAWSRTGGAKNIQYF.

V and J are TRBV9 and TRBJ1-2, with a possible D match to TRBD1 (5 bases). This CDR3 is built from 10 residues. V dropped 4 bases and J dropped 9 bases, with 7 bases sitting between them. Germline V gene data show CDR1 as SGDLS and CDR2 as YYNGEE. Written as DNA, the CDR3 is TGTGCCAGCAGCTACAGGTGCTACACCTTC. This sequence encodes CASSYRCYTF.

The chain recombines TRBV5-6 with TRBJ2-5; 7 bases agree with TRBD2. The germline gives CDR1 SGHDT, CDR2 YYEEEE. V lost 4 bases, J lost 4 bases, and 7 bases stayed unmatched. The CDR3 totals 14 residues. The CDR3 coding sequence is TGTGCCAGCAGCCCCTGGGGGGGATCAGAGACCCAGTACTTC. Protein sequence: CASSPWGGSETQYF. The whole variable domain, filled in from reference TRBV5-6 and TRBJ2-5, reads DAGVTQSPTHLIKTRGQQVTLRCSPKSGHDTVSWYQQALGQGPQFIFQYYEEEERQRGNFPDRFSGHQFPNYSSELNVNALLLGDSALYLCASSPWGGSETQYFGPGTRLLVL.

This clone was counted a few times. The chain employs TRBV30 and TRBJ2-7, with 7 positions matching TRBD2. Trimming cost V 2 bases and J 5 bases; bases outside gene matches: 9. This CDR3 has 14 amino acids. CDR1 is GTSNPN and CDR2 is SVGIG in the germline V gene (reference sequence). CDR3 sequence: CAWSIIAGVDEQYF. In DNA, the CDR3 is TGTGCCTGGAGTATAATCGCGGGGGTCGACGAGCAGTACTTC. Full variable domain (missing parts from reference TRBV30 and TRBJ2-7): SQTIHQWPATLVQPVGSPLSLECTVEGTSNPNLYWYRQAAGRGLQLLFYSVGIGQISSEVPQNLSASRPQDRQFILSSKKLLLSDSGFYLCAWSIIAGVDEQYFGPGTRLTVT.

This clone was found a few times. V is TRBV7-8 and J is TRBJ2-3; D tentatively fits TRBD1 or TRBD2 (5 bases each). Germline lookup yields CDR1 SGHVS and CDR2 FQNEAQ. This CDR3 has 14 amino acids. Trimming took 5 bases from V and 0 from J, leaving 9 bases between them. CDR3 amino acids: CASSDRDSTDTQYF. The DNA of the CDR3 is TGTGCCAGCAGCGATCGGGACAGCACAGATACGCAGTATTTT.

Here the CDR3 reads CASSSRDREDTQYF. The DNA for the CDR3 is TGTGCCAGCAGCTCCCGGGACAGGGAAGATACGCAGTATTTT. This sequence joins TRBV7-9 and TRBJ2-3; 9 bases align to TRBD1. This CDR3 contains 14 residues. The trim removed 4 bases at V and 5 bases at J, leaving 4 bases unmatched. Germline V gene lookup returns CDR1 SEHNR and CDR2 FQNEAQ (reference sequence). The variable domain in full, with the rest retrieved from reference TRBV7-9 and TRBJ2-3, is DTGVSQNPRHKITKRGQNVTFRCDPISEHNRLYWYRQTLGQGPEFLTYFQNEAQLEKSRLLSDRFSAERPKGSFSTLEIQRTEQGDSAMYLCASSSRDREDTQYFGPGTRLTVL.

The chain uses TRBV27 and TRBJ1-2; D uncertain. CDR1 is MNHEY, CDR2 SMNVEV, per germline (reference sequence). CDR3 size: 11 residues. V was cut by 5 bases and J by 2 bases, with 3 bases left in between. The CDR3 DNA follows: TGTGCCAGCAGTCAAAACTATGGCTACACCTTC. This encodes CASSQNYGYTF.

The CDR3 spells CSALGNEQFF. The CDR3 coding sequence is TGCAGCGCCTTAGGCAATGAGCAGTTCTTC. The J gene is TRBJ2-1, the V gene TRBV29-1; D uncertain. The V end lost 7 bases, the J end lost 6 bases, and 7 bases lay between the germline ends. CDR1 is SQVTM and CDR2 is ANQGSEA in the germline V gene. The CDR3 length is 10 residues.

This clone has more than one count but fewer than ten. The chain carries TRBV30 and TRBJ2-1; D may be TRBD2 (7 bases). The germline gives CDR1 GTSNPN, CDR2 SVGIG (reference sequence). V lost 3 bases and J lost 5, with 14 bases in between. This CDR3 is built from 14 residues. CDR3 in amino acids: CAWSIGGGDNEQFF. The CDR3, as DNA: TGTGCCTGGAGCATTGGCGGGGGCGACAATGAGCAGTTCTTC.

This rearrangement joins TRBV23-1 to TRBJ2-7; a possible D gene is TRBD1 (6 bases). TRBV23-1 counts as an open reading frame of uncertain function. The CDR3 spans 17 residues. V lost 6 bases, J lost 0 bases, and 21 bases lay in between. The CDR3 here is CASSPLDRDKSSYEQYF. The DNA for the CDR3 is TGCGCCAGCAGCCCCCTGGACCGGGACAAAAGCTCCTACGAGCAGTACTTC.

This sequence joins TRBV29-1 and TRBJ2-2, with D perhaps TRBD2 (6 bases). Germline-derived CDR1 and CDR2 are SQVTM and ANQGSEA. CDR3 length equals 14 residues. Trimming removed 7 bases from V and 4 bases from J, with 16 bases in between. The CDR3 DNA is TGCAGCGCTCCGCTGGGGGGAGGCACCGGGGAGCTGTTTTTT. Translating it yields CSAPLGGGTGELFF.